The rows below give T cell receptor beta chains drawn from one sample of a study of response to subunit inactivated influenza vaccine. TCRdb analysed the RT-PCR reads with MiXCR anew, one entry per CDR3 protein. The repertoire consists of 560,000 or so distinct CDR3 sequences, with around 8% occurring once and the leading ten covering 10% to 15%. The input for sequencing was PBMCs from blood, taken less than 30 months after vaccination. The receptors come from a man in his fifties or sixties who received an inactivated influenza vaccine. Each CDR3 is given with its conserved first and last residue. The order of the fields is V gene, clone size, J gene, D gene, CDR3 DNA, CDR3 protein. The D gene is left open where the match is weak. Expanded clones are given a class, and other clones once, few, many or no size at all.

>TRBV29-1|NA|TRBJ1-1|NA
TGCAGCGTTGTGGCTGGGAACACTGAAGCTTTCTTT
CSVVAGNTEAFF
>TRBV7-2|many|TRBJ2-7|TRBD1
TGTGCCAGCAGTCAGGCACCGGGACAGGCGGCCTACGAGCAGTACTTC
CASSQAPGQAAYEQYF
>TRBV11-2|NA|TRBJ2-5|NA
TGTGCCAGCAGCTTAGTAGACCGGCGGCAGACCCAGTACTTC
CASSLVDRRQTQYF
>TRBV20-1|many|TRBJ1-5|NA
TGCAGTGCTAGAGACGGAGGATATAGCAATCAGCCCCAGCATTTT
CSARDGGYSNQPQHF
>TRBV30|few|TRBJ1-5|NA
TGTGCCTGGAGTGTCCAGGGGCATGGTCAGCCCCAGCATTTT
CAWSVQGHGQPQHF
>TRBV27|few|TRBJ2-1|NA
TGTGCCAGCAGTTTGATCAGGGGTATATACAATGAGCAGTTCTTC
CASSLIRGIYNEQFF
>TRBV18|NA|TRBJ2-1|NA
TGTGCCAGCTCCGCCGGTTGGGATGAGCAGTTCTTC
CASSAGWDEQFF
>TRBV20-1|many|TRBJ2-5|NA
TGCAGTGTTCAGGGTGAAGAGACCCAGTACTTC
CSVQGEETQYF
>TRBV28|many|TRBJ2-6|NA
TGTGCCAGCAGTTTATCAGGGTTTGGGGCCAACGTCCTGACTTTC
CASSLSGFGANVLTF
>TRBV6-1|NA|TRBJ2-1|TRBD2
TGTGCCAGCAGTAAGCCTAGCGGGAGGTACAATGAGCAGTTCTTC
CASSKPSGRYNEQFF
>TRBV7-8|NA|TRBJ2-5|TRBD2
TGTGCCAGCAGCCTTTCCGGGGGGGTCCGAGAGACCCAGTACTTC
CASSLSGGVRETQYF
>TRBV4-2|NA|TRBJ2-2|NA
TGTGCCAGCAGCCAAGATACGGCCTATTTGGGCACCGGGGAGCTGTTTTTT
CASSQDTAYLGTGELFF
>TRBV5-1|few|TRBJ2-2|NA
TGCGCCAGCAGCTGGACAGATAGAAAGGTAGCCGGGGAGCTGTTTTTT
CASSWTDRKVAGELFF
>TRBV13|few|TRBJ2-2|NA
TGTGCCAGCACCCACCAGGCAGCGAACACCGGGGAGCTGTTTTTT
CASTHQAANTGELFF
>TRBV14|NA|TRBJ2-3|NA
TGTGCCAGCAGCCAAGGTCCCCAGGGCGGCACAGATACGCAGTATTTT
CASSQGPQGGTDTQYF
>TRBV5-1|few|TRBJ2-5|NA
TGCGCCAGCAGCTTGGCGACTCTTCGGGGGGCCCAGGAGACCCAGTACTTC
CASSLATLRGAQETQYF
>TRBV6-1|few|TRBJ2-3|NA
TGTGCCAGCAAGCAGGGGGGAGCTGCAGATACGCAGTATTTT
CASKQGGAADTQYF